This TCR beta chain was sequenced for a study of vaccination and CD4 T cells after COVID-19. Looked up from germline, CDR1 is SGHTA and CDR2 is FQGNSA. The CDR3 has 15 amino acids. V gave up 2 bases and J gave up 3 bases, with 14 bases separating them. The Oncomine TCR Beta short-read assay generated sequence data from the DNA of cultured CD4+ T cells. MiXCR was run by TCRdb on the PCR reads, yielding one entry per CDR3 protein. The repertoire holds roughly 15,000 distinct CDR3 sequences, 26% seen once, with around 23% in the top ten. This clonotype was seen a few times. Its antigen is currently unknown. The study, taken as a whole, reports: Analysis covered relatively few convalescent patients and lacked any early post-infection timepoints. Convalescent patients had a median around 90% of post-vaccine SARS-CoV-2-reactive clones that were detected only after vaccination, not before it.

Treatment denoted: approximately 9-day PBMC culture with coronavirus spike peptide pools or control peptides (ViraFEST assay). ViraFEST used peptide pools to expand antigen-specific T cells and subsequently sequenced their TCRs. Sequences were obtained from cultured CD4+ T cells from blood. The TCR comes from a human donor with COVID-19. This rearrangement joins TRBV7-2 to TRBJ2-7, with D perhaps matching TRBD1 (6 bases). The CDR3 here is CASSLNGGLLYEQYF. The DNA for the CDR3 is TGTGCCAGCAGCTTAAATGGGGGCTTACTCTACGAGCAGTACTTC.